Below, 24 T cell receptor beta chains from the same sample are listed, as sequenced in a study of OX40 agonist ivuxolimab in advanced cancers. Measured with immunoSEQ multiplex PCR; TCRdb has only the in-frame clones, and not every one. The table records approximately 82,000 clones, approximately 87% of them present only once. The sample in question was CD4+ or CD8+ T cells sorted from blood, obtained in a trial of the OX40 agonist ivuxolimab. The source is an adult with an advanced solid tumor such as melanoma, head and neck, liver or kidney cancer.

This clone was picked up a small number of times. The chain carries TRBV10-2 and TRBJ2-5; the match to TRBD1 covers 7 bases. From germline, CDR1 is WSHSY and CDR2 SAAADI. After removal of 7 bases from V and 1 base from J, the junction contained 6 bases not matched to a gene. This CDR3 spans 14 amino acids. CDR3 bases: TGCGCCAGCACCGCGACAGGGACCCAAGAGACCCAGTACTTC. Residues: CASTATGTQETQYF.

The CDR3 is CASGRDSNYGYTF. The CDR3 region has the DNA TGTGCTAGTGGTCGGGACAGTAACTATGGCTACACCTTC. This chain connects TRBV12-5 to TRBJ1-2; 7 bases match TRBD1. Losses at the gene ends were 5 bases for V and 1 base for J; bases not matched to a gene: 1. Germline V CDR1 and CDR2: LGHNT, FRNRAP. The CDR3 spans 13 residues.

This clone was seen a handful of times. J is TRBJ2-1 and V is TRBV7-9, with 12 positions matching TRBD2. Per germline, CDR1 SEHNR and CDR2 FQNEAQ (reference sequence). V was pared by 5 bases and J by 5 bases, with 1 base of the junction left unmatched. This CDR3 has 14 amino acids. The CDR3 nucleotides read TGTGCCAGCAGCACTAGCGGGGGGAACAATGAGCAGTTCTTC. It yields the protein CASSTSGGNNEQFF.

The chain uses TRBV5-1 and TRBJ2-5, with TRBD2 identical over 10 bases. The J segment lost 2 bases and the V segment lost 4 bases, leaving 11 bases of the junction unmatched. Germline values: CDR1 SGHRS, CDR2 YFSETQ. There are 17 residues in the CDR3. The CDR3 DNA reads TGCGCCAGCAGCCCGGGGAGGGCTAGCGGGGGACAAGAGACCCAGTACTTC. Encoded protein: CASSPGRASGGQETQYF. The variable domain in full, with the rest retrieved from reference TRBV5-1 and TRBJ2-5, is KAGVTQTPRYLIKTRGQQVTLSCSPISGHRSVSWYQQTPGQGLQFLFEYFSETQRNKGNFPGRFSGRQFSNSRSEMNVSTLELGDSALYLCASSPGRASGGQETQYFGPGTRLLVL.

The V and J genes are TRBV11-2 and TRBJ2-7; D call uncertain. This CDR3 has 18 amino acids. V was cut by 2 bases and J by 3 bases, with 23 bases left in between. Germline-derived CDR1 and CDR2 are SGHAT and FQNNGV. CDR3 region: CASSLRSPLSIINYEQYF. The CDR3 nucleotides read TGTGCCAGCAGCTTACGGTCCCCCCTCAGCATAATAAACTACGAGCAGTACTTC. Based on the CDR3 plus reference TRBV11-2 and TRBJ2-7, the full variable domain is EAGVAQSPRYKIIEKRQSVAFWCNPISGHATLYWYQQILGQGPKLLIQFQNNGVVDDSQLPKDRFSAERLKGVDSTLKIQPAKLEDSAVYLCASSLRSPLSIINYEQYFGPGTRLTVT.

Of note for this clone: Other DNA sequences in this specimen translate into the identical CDR3. The gene calls are TRBV4-3 and TRBJ1-4; 7 bases agree with TRBD1. Losses at the gene ends were 1 base for V and 7 bases for J; bases not matched to a gene: 3. This CDR3 comprises 14 residues. Germline V lookup: CDR1 LGHNA, CDR2 YSLEER. The CDR3 DNA sequence: TGCGCCAGCAGCCAAGGACAGGGCGGTGAAAAACTGTTTTTT. Amino acids: CASSQGQGGEKLFF.

This chain links TRBV10-3 with TRBJ1-1, with D unresolved. The V end was cut by 5 bases, the J end by 5 bases, with 9 bases between. CDR3 length: 12 amino acids. CDR1 and CDR2 (germline): ENHRY, SYGVKD. The DNA of the CDR3 is TGTGCCATCAGTCTAACGGGAACTGAAGCTTTCTTT. It yields the protein CAISLTGTEAFF.

This chain uses TRBV2 with TRBJ1-5, with a weak D call TRBD1 (6 bases). The length of the CDR3 is 13 residues. Trimming shortened V by 5 bases and J by 6 bases, and 11 bases separated the two germline ends. Germline CDR1 and CDR2: SNHLY and FYNNEI. In DNA, the CDR3 is TGTGCCAGCAGTTACCGGGACATTCAGCCCCAGCATTTT. This encodes CASSYRDIQPQHF.

J is TRBJ2-3 and V is TRBV5-1, with unresolved D. Germline CDR1 is SGHRS and CDR2 is YFSETQ. The CDR3 runs to 16 residues. Trimming removed 2 bases at V and 6 bases at J, with 19 bases between. The CDR3 sequence: CASSFFFSDVRDTQYF. The CDR3 DNA is TGCGCCAGCAGCTTTTTCTTTTCGGACGTAAGGGATACGCAGTATTTT. Using reference TRBV5-1 and TRBJ2-3 for the parts outside the CDR3, the full variable domain is KAGVTQTPRYLIKTRGQQVTLSCSPISGHRSVSWYQQTPGQGLQFLFEYFSETQRNKGNFPGRFSGRQFSNSRSEMNVSTLELGDSALYLCASSFFFSDVRDTQYFGPGTRLTVL.

The chain joins TRBV2 to TRBJ2-5; 7 bases agree with TRBD1. The J call may be mistaken, given a closer DNA end match to TRBJ2-7. CDR3 length: 13 residues. Germline CDR1 reads SNHLY; CDR2 reads FYNNEI. The CDR3 region has the DNA TGTGCCAGCAGTGGACAGGGTCTCTACGAGCAGTACTTC. Protein product: CASSGQGLYEQYF.

This CDR3 is CASSWGQINEKLFF. DNA of the CDR3: TGCGCCAGCAGCTGGGGACAGATTAATGAAAAACTGTTTTTT. The chain links TRBV5-1 to TRBJ1-4; 7 nucleotides line up with TRBD1. V was pared by 3 bases and J by 4 bases, with 3 bases of the junction left unmatched. This CDR3 comprises 14 residues. Germline lookup yields CDR1 SGHRS and CDR2 YFSETQ. Complete variable domain (other parts from reference TRBV5-1 and TRBJ1-4): KAGVTQTPRYLIKTRGQQVTLSCSPISGHRSVSWYQQTPGQGLQFLFEYFSETQRNKGNFPGRFSGRQFSNSRSEMNVSTLELGDSALYLCASSWGQINEKLFFGSGTQLSVL.

CDR3 DNA: TGTGCCAGCAGCGCTAGGGGACTAGCGGGGGTCTACGAGCAGTACTTC. This encodes CASSARGLAGVYEQYF. V usage is TRBV7-2 and J usage is TRBJ2-7; 14 bases line up with TRBD2. Germline loops: CDR1 SGHTA, CDR2 FQGNSA. The J segment lost 3 bases and the V segment lost 5 bases, leaving 6 bases of the junction unmatched. This CDR3 is 16 amino acids long.

The chain couples TRBV4-3 to TRBJ1-5; D call uncertain. Germline lookup yields CDR1 LGHNA and CDR2 YSLEER. This CDR3 contains 16 residues. With 0 bases removed from V and 0 bases from J, the gap between germline ends came to 9 bases. The CDR3 region is CASSQDNGASNQPQHF. The CDR3, as DNA: TGCGCCAGCAGCCAAGATAACGGCGCTAGCAATCAGCCCCAGCATTTT.

V is TRBV7-9 and J is TRBJ1-4; D is possibly TRBD1 (6 bases). The length of the CDR3 is 15 residues. Germline CDR1 is SEHNR and CDR2 is FQNEAQ (reference sequence). V was clipped by 5 bases and J by 3 bases, with 13 bases between them. CDR3 sequence (DNA): TGTGCCAGCAGCCCGCGGACAGCAGCTAATGAAAAACTGTTTTTT. Translation gives CASSPRTAANEKLFF.

V gene TRBV5-6 combines with J gene TRBJ1-1; D uncertain. The V end was cut by 4 bases, the J end by 4 bases, with 11 bases between. Germline CDR1 reads SGHDT; CDR2 reads YYEEEE. The CDR3 has 13 residues. CDR3: CASSAGAGTEAFF. CDR3 coding DNA: TGTGCCAGCAGCGCGGGCGCGGGCACTGAAGCTTTCTTT.

The gene calls are TRBV30 and TRBJ1-3, with a weak D call TRBD1 (5 bases). The V gene's germline CDR1 is GTSNPN and CDR2 SVGIG (reference sequence). Trimming removed 5 bases from V and 1 base from J, with 15 bases in between. CDR3 length equals 15 residues. As DNA, the CDR3 is TGTGCCTGGGGGGGACTCCCTGCGTCTGGAAACACCATATATTTT. Translation: CAWGGLPASGNTIYF. Drawing the rest from reference TRBV30 and TRBJ1-3, the complete variable domain is SQTIHQWPATLVQPVGSPLSLECTVEGTSNPNLYWYRQAAGRGLQLLFYSVGIGQISSEVPQNLSASRPQDRQFILSSKKLLLSDSGFYLCAWGGLPASGNTIYFGEGSWLTVV.

J is TRBJ2-2 and V is TRBV5-6, with D perhaps given as TRBD1 or TRBD2 (5 bases each). The V end was cut by 2 bases, the J end by 5 bases, with 10 bases between. The CDR3 extends over 14 amino acids. Germline-derived CDR1 and CDR2 are SGHDT and YYEEEE. CDR3 loop: CASSLFWGTGELFF. CDR3 DNA: TGTGCCAGCAGCTTATTCTGGGGGACCGGGGAGCTGTTTTTT.

The chain recombines TRBV9 with TRBJ2-1; D gene uncertain. With 0 bases removed from V and 6 bases from J, the gap between germline ends came to 10 bases. CDR3 length: 14 amino acids. The germline gives CDR1 SGDLS, CDR2 YYNGEE. In DNA form, the CDR3 reads TGTGCCAGCAGCGTAGTTGGAGACCTCAATGAGCAGTTCTTC. Translation gives CASSVVGDLNEQFF. Filled out from reference TRBV9 and TRBJ2-1, the complete variable domain reads DSGVTQTPKHLITATGQRVTLRCSPRSGDLSVYWYQQSLDQGLQFLIQYYNGEERAKGNILERFSAQQFPDLHSELNLSSLELGDSALYFCASSVVGDLNEQFFGPGTRLTVL.

This chain joins TRBV6-1 and TRBJ2-3; tentatively, D is TRBD1 (5 bases). This CDR3 is 14 amino acids long. Trimming cost V 7 bases and J 1 base, with 12 bases left between them. CDR1 and CDR2 (germline): MNHNS, SASEGT. The CDR3 loop reads CASTTGQRTDTQYF. In DNA, the CDR3 is TGTGCCAGCACAACAGGACAACGCACAGATACGCAGTATTTT.

This sequence joins TRBV7-2 and TRBJ2-7; 8 bases map to TRBD1. Germline loops: CDR1 SGHTA, CDR2 FQGNSA. The CDR3 has 16 residues. J gave up 0 bases and V 1 base, and 5 bases lay outside the gene matches. The CDR3, as DNA: TGTGCCAGCAGCTTAGTGGGGCAGGGGGCCTCCTACGAGCAGTACTTC. Protein product: CASSLVGQGASYEQYF.

This clone appeared a single time. The chain has TRBV5-1 and TRBJ2-7; 9 nucleotides agree with TRBD1. The CDR3 is 14 residues long. After removal of 1 base from V and 3 bases from J, the junction contained 2 bases not matched to a gene. Germline V lookup: CDR1 SGHRS, CDR2 YFSETQ. The CDR3 reads CASSLTGGDYEQYF. CDR3 in DNA: TGCGCCAGCAGCTTGACAGGGGGCGACTACGAGCAGTACTTC.

The V and J genes are TRBV20-1 and TRBJ2-1, with D tentatively TRBD2 (7 bases). CDR1 and CDR2 from the germline V gene are DFQATT and SNEGSKA (reference sequence). Trimming shortened V by 3 bases and J by 9 bases, and 9 bases separated the two germline ends. The CDR3 loop spans 11 amino acids. The CDR3 loop reads CSASGGAEQFF. Written as DNA, the CDR3 is TGCAGTGCTAGTGGGGGGGCTGAGCAGTTCTTC.

The rearrangement uses TRBV19 and TRBJ1-1; 7 bases align to TRBD1. With V trimmed by 3 bases and J by 5 bases, 3 bases remained unmatched. There are 13 residues in the CDR3. Germline lookup yields CDR1 LNHDA and CDR2 SQIVND (reference sequence). DNA for the CDR3: TGTGCCAGTAGTATCCAGGGGGTTACTGAAGCTTTCTTT. Its protein is CASSIQGVTEAFF. Together with reference TRBV19 and TRBJ1-1, the CDR3 gives the full variable domain: DGGITQSPKYLFRKEGQNVTLSCEQNLNHDAMYWYRQDPGQGLRLIYYSQIVNDFQKGDIAEGYSVSREKKESFPLTVTSAQKNPTAFYLCASSIQGVTEAFFGQGTRLTVV.

This clone was seen just once. The CDR3, as DNA: TGTGCCAGCAGCATCGGACTAGCGGGGATCGGGGAGCTGTTTTTT. Its protein product is CASSIGLAGIGELFF. The genes are TRBV9 and TRBJ2-2, with 12 nucleotides matching TRBD2. V shed 4 bases and J 7 bases; nucleotides not matched to a gene: 5. The germline V gene encodes CDR1 SGDLS and CDR2 YYNGEE. The CDR3 length is 15 residues. Using reference TRBV9 and TRBJ2-2 for the parts outside the CDR3, the full variable domain is DSGVTQTPKHLITATGQRVTLRCSPRSGDLSVYWYQQSLDQGLQFLIQYYNGEERAKGNILERFSAQQFPDLHSELNLSSLELGDSALYFCASSIGLAGIGELFFGEGSRLTVL.